This TCR beta chain appears in the sequencing data of a study of cytomegalovirus exposure and HLA in healthy donors (dated by TCRdb to between 2016 and 2019). A note on the overall study: An earlier analysis of some 500 of the donors reported roughly 270 Gb of sequence data and 100 million to 140 million unique TCR beta sequences from roughly 200 million T cells. Approximately 310 gigabases of sequencing data and tens of millions of unique TCR sequences were included in an early release covering several hundred HLA-typed donors. Of the roughly 400 genotyped donors, around 81% fell in the genetic ancestry cluster associated with self-reported Caucasian donors. The aim of the study was to test whether cataloging public T cell receptors could identify signatures of past pathogen exposure. The T cell repertoires of 550 to 850 subjects were profiled by immunosequencing and related to cytomegalovirus serostatus. Besides the first cohort of 500 to 700 subjects, a separate validation cohort made up of roughly 120 different subjects was used. To predict cytomegalovirus infection status, the study combined high-throughput TCR immunosequencing, statistical association of individual TCRs with disease status, and machine learning. To study patterns of TCR occurrence, a later analysis re-analyzed previously published TCR beta repertoires from more than 550 donors and added high-resolution HLA genotyping. Rather than using new phenotypic data, the later analysis identified candidate immune exposures from TCR beta sequences and from how often those sequences occurred across donors. In an earlier analysis of roughly 600 of the donors, high-throughput TCR beta sequencing was used to judge whether each TCR beta V gene segment behaved as functional or pseudogenic. Donor age, sex, ethnicity and CMV serostatus were compiled alongside the repertoire data. In a later genetic analysis, genome-wide SNP genotypes for about three fifths of the 666 donors were used, and that subset was treated as a discovery cohort. All discovery cohort repertoires had been generated on a single sequencing platform. Both class I and class II loci were covered by HLA typing, at four-digit resolution. The number of donors typed differed by locus, with about 629-630 for A, B, C, DRB1 and DQB1, around 520 for DQA1, 600 to 610 for DPA1, and approximately 470 for DPB1. Roughly 5 DR-DQ haplotypes were handled as single units for association and clustering because linkage in the cohort was strong. On average, roughly 250,000 unique TCR beta nucleotide sequences were sequenced per donor among 398 genotyped donors of the cohort, with roughly 18% of those sequences being non-productive.

The cohort was made up of 666 healthy bone marrow donors. Cohort members were all nominally healthy when sampled, although unrecorded immune exposures were likely present. The donor was CMV seronegative and was included in the group of about 350 seronegative cohort members. A peripheral blood sample was provided by each donor, and peripheral blood mononuclear cells were used for TCR beta sequencing. Genomic DNA extraction from the blood cell samples was performed with the Qiagen DNeasy Blood Extraction Kit. CDR1 and CDR2 were assigned from the germline V gene (reference sequence) as MNHEY and SMNVEV. V is cut back by 0 bases and J by 0 bases, with 5 bases in the junction unmatched. The CDR3 runs 16 amino acids, cysteine and phenylalanine included. The only DNA kept is the CDR3, 48 bases in frame from the first base. Libraries came from the immunoSEQ multiplex PCR assay. For the multiplex PCR, a mixture combining 60 forward primers for TCR Vbeta segments and 13 reverse primers for TCR Jbeta segments was used. The CDR3 region of rearranged TCR beta genes was amplified from genomic DNA by a multiplex PCR assay. The amplified TCR beta libraries were sequenced on the Illumina HiSeq System as 87-base-pair reads. As for how the authors treated the data: Across the 670 or so repertoires, a later analysis counted 78 million or so unique TCR beta chains, about 10 million of which were shared by at least two donors. Raw reads were error-corrected and collapsed into unique sequences by a nearest-neighbor algorithm in which closely related sequences were merged to remove PCR and sequencing errors. To assign V, D and J gene segments, CDR3 sequences were aligned to IMGT reference sequences. For a sequence to be retained, a match of at least six nucleotides to both a V gene segment and a J gene segment was required. Rearrangements were classified as productive when the CDR3 lacked stop codons and remained in frame with V and J, and all other rearrangements were classified as non-productive. CDR3 was defined according to IMGT convention as the region running from the second conserved V-encoded cysteine to the conserved J-encoded phenylalanine. Sequences without an unambiguous match to a single V gene segment were excluded from the earlier analysis of several hundred of the donors. In an earlier analysis of 587 of the donors, a V segment was called functional when productive rearrangements were above 56.7%, and segregating when the standard deviation between donors exceeded 5%. To diagnose cytomegalovirus status from the catalog of TCR beta chain sequences, a statistical classification framework was built. A later analysis assigned V and J genes by comparing TCR nucleotide sequences with IMGT/GENE-DB human TR gene sequences. A later analysis assigned CDR3 sequences and most-parsimonious VDJ recombination scenarios with the TCRdist pipeline. In a later analysis, every TCR beta chain was defined by the combination of its CDR3 amino acid sequence and its V-gene family, and reads without a unique V-gene family were dropped. To address suspected cross-contamination and a sequencing artifact, a later analysis removed over 500 highly shared, low-generation-probability nucleotide sequences. In a later analysis, a clonal expansion index for each public chain was calculated from normalized within-repertoire ranks of inferred template counts. In a later analysis, generation probabilities were computed with a VDJ recombination model fitted to out-of-frame rearrangements, and the resulting probabilities were checked against IGoR. A later analysis scored TCR-TCR, TCR-HLA and TCR-CMV co-occurrence with hypergeometric tests, applying a repertoire-size bias correction to TCR pairs. In a later analysis, false discovery rates were estimated by permuting HLA or CMV assignments 20 times. In a later analysis, co-occurring TCRs were grouped with DBSCAN, and TCRdist sequence similarity was added when clustering was performed within HLA-allele-positive subsets. For co-occurrence clustering, repertoires with fewer than 30,000 or more than 120,000 public chains were excluded, along with four or five repertoires with anomalous nucleotide sharing. In its TCRdb copy, this immuneACCESS table keeps in-frame sequences only and misses some clones. Where compared with another copy, unresolved V genes explain less than half of these, and the others have no known cause. V and J calls and clone size come straight from that table; D and trimming were deduced from the DNA. The sample profile shows under 200,000 clones; 75% to 85% of them were found once. The leading ten clones occupy 4% to 5% of the sample.

Overall study results and their limits: A later analysis found that most CMV-associated TCR beta chains appeared HLA-restricted, with HLA associations seemingly driven largely by CMV exposure. It was suggested by the authors that the approach could potentially be generalized to other disease states and immunological phenotypes. Only TCR beta chains were sequenced in this cohort, and the absence of alpha or paired-chain data limited detectable features. A few of the identified cytomegalovirus-associated TCR beta chains were confirmed in vitro to be specific for cytomegalovirus antigens. Compared with the approximately 670-donor mean, donors in an Asian-associated ancestry cluster had fewer N-insertions in productive TCRs, according to a later genetic analysis. Because the 87-base-pair reads could not distinguish some IMGT-functional V segments, including TRBV6-2 and TRBV6-3, those segments were excluded. Because some donors lacked HLA typing at each locus, the association tests relied only on the typed subset. Specific HLA alleles were associated with around 18,000 TCR beta sequences at a false discovery rate of 0.05 in a later analysis. The only immune exposure information available for the cohort was CMV serostatus. In both the original and validation cohorts, the classifier was reported to diagnose cytomegalovirus status with high specificity and sensitivity. A further reported finding was that TCR beta sequences accurately predicted the HLA-A and HLA-B alleles for most subjects in the first cohort. A cluster of highly shared sequence variants was judged likely to represent a technical artifact of the sequencing pipeline. An association between a missense DCLRE1C variant and V-gene and J-gene trimming of TCR beta chains was found in a later genetic analysis and replicated in an independent cohort. About 17 rarely observed V segments, including chromosome 9 orphons, were excluded from the earlier analysis of several hundred of the donors because counts were too low. The study listed approximately 150 TCR beta chains as associated with cytomegalovirus. Several of the top co-occurrence clusters appeared to be linked to parvovirus B19, influenza, CMV and Epstein-Barr virus, according to a later analysis. Correlated functional status among segregating V segments might reflect linkage disequilibrium, but an unknown experimental factor could not be ruled out. A later analysis found that HLA-associated TCR beta chains were more clonally expanded and had lower generation probabilities than equally common non-associated chains. Sequencing depth was assumed to be roughly uniform across donors in the presence/absence analyses, though that assumption may not hold. In an earlier analysis of about 550 of the donors, most TCR beta V segments were observed in productive rearrangements about 87% or about 30% of the time, broadly matching IMGT annotations. While some public TCRs were present in many individuals, most TCR sequences turned up only very rarely across donors. Assigning TCR associations to individual alleles was difficult when HLA alleles, especially DR and DQ, strongly co-occurred. In a later analysis, the rate of TCR association differed among HLA loci, with DRB1 alleles having the most associated TCRs and HLA-C alleles having the fewest.

About this clone itself: The antigen it binds to is not known. Base qualities are not recorded, but no much larger clone differs from it by a single base.

This chain is built from TRBV27 and TRBJ2-7; 7 junctional bases match TRBD1. The receptor was derived from a man between 25 and 39 years old in good health and CMV-seronegative. The sample was PBMCs. The CDR3 protein sequence reads: CASSLSRAGGSYEQYF. The DNA is as follows: TGTGCCAGCAGTTTATCGAGGGCAGGGGGCTCCTACGAGCAGTACTTC.